The TCR beta chain described here comes from a study of cytomegalovirus exposure and HLA in healthy donors. The study, taken as a whole, reports: The study carried out a later analysis of TCR beta sequences. It associated around 17,000 of them with specific HLA alleles at a false discovery rate of 0.05.

The PCR employed 60 Vbeta primers together with 13 Jbeta primers. Clones were read by immunoSEQ multiplex PCR, and TCRdb kept only the in-frame ones, dropping some. The sample includes 150,000 to 200,000 clones, around 74% of them seen just once. In the case of this clone: What it recognizes is unknown.

The CDR3 sequence is 15 residues long. Per the germline V gene, CDR1 is SGHTS and CDR2 is YDEGEE. The ends were cut back, 2 bases at V and 3 bases at J, with 15 bases in the middle. Sequencing was done on a sample of PBMCs. The source of this sequence is a male donor in good health and CMV-seronegative. The V call is TRBV5-8, the J call TRBJ2-7; D is possibly TRBD1 (6 bases). CDR3 nucleotides: TGTGCCAGCAGCTTCGGGTTGATCAGGGGCTACGAGCAGTACTTC. Protein: CASSFGLIRGYEQYF.